Shown below are 4 T cell receptor beta chains from a single sample sequenced in a study of blood T cell repertoires in COVID-19. TCRdb keeps only in-frame clones here, not all; method: immunoSEQ multiplex PCR. The table lists approximately 300,000 clones, roughly 87% of them singletons, with 2% to 2.5% in the top ten. The sequenced sample was peripheral blood. These receptors came from a woman aged 50 to 60 who had recovered from COVID-19.

V and J are TRBV9 and TRBJ1-2; a possible D gene is TRBD1 (5 bases). Germline lookup yields CDR1 SGDLS and CDR2 YYNGEE. This CDR3 comprises 13 residues. V was clipped by 3 bases and J by 4 bases, with 10 bases between them. DNA of the CDR3: TGTGCCAGCAGCGGTGACAGCCTCTATGGCTACACCTTC. Translating gives CASSGDSLYGYTF.

This clone was counted once. This chain connects TRBV12-3 or TRBV12-4 to TRBJ2-3; D is uncertain. Trimming left V 7 bases short and J 2 bases short, with 10 bases between. The CDR3 is 13 residues long. The CDR3 loop is CASTLTFTDTQYF. As DNA, the CDR3 is TGTGCCAGCACACTAACGTTCACAGATACGCAGTATTTT.

The chain recombines TRBV12-3 or TRBV12-4 with TRBJ2-7, with D maybe TRBD1 (5 bases). Trimming removed 4 bases at V and 2 bases at J, with 9 bases between. There are 13 residues in the CDR3. The CDR3 region has the DNA TGTGCCAGCAGTTCACGACAGACCTACGAGCAGTACTTC. This encodes CASSSRQTYEQYF.

V is TRBV4-3 and J is TRBJ1-2, with a possible D match to TRBD1 (6 bases). This CDR3 contains 14 residues. Trimming cost V 0 bases and J 4 bases, with 9 bases left between them. Per the germline V gene, CDR1 is LGHNA and CDR2 is YSLEER. CDR3 protein: CASSQDGQSYGYTF. In DNA form, the CDR3 reads TGCGCCAGCAGCCAAGACGGACAGAGCTATGGCTACACCTTC.